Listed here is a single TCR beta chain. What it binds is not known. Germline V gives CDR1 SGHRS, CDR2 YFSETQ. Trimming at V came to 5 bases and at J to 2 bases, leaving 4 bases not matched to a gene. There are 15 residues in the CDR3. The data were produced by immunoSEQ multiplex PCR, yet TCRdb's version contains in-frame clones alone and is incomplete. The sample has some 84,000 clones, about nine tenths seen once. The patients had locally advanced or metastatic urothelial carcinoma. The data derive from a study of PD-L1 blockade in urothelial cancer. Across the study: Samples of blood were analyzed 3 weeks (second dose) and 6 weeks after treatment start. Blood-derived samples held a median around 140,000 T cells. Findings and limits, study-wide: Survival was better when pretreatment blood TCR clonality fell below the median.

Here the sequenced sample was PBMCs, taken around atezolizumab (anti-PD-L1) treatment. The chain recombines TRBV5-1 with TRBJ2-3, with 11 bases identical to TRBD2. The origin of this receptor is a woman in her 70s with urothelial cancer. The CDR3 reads CASRYSGGDTDTQYF. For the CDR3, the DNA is TGCGCCAGCAGATATAGCGGGGGGGACACAGATACGCAGTATTTT.